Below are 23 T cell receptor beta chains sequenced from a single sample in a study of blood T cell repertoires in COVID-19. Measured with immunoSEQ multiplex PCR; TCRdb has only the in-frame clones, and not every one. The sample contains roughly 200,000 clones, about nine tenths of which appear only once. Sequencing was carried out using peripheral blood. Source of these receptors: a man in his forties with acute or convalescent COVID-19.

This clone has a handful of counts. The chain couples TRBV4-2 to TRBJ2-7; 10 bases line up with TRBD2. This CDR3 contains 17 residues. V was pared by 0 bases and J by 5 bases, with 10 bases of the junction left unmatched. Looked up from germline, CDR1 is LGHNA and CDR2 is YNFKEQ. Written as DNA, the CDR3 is TGTGCCAGCAGCCAAGAGAGAGCGGGGGGGCAAATCCACGAGCAGTACTTC. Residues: CASSQERAGGQIHEQYF.

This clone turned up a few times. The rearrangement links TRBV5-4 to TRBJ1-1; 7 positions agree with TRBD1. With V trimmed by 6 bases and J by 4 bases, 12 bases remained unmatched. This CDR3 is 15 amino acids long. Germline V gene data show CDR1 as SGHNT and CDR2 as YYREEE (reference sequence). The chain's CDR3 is CASTETGQMVTEAFF. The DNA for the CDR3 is TGTGCCAGCACCGAGACAGGGCAAATGGTCACTGAAGCTTTCTTT.

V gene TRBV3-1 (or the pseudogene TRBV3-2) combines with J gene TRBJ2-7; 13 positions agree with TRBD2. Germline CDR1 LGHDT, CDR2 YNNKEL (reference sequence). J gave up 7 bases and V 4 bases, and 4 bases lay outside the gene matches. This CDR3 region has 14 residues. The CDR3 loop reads CASSLGTSGAEQYF. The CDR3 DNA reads TGTGCCAGCAGCCTCGGGACTAGCGGGGCGGAGCAGTACTTC.

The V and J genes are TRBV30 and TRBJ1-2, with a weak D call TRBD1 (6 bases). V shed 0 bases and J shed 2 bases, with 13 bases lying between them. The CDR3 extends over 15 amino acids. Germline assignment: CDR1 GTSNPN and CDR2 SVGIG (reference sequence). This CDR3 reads CAWSVSLQGNYGYTF. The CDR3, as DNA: TGTGCCTGGAGTGTATCCCTCCAGGGGAACTATGGCTACACCTTC.

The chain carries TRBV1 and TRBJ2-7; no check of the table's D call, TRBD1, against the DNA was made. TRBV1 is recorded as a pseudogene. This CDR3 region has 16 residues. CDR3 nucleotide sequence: TGCACCAGCAGCCAAGCGACAGCCTCATTTGCCTACGAGCAGTACTTC. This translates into CTSSQATASFAYEQYF.

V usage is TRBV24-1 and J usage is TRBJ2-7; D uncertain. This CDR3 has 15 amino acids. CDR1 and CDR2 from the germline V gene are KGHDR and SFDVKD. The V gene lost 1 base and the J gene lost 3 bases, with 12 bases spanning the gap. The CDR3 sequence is CATSDLGDGNYEQYF. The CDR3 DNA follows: TGTGCCACCAGTGATTTAGGAGACGGCAACTACGAGCAGTACTTC.

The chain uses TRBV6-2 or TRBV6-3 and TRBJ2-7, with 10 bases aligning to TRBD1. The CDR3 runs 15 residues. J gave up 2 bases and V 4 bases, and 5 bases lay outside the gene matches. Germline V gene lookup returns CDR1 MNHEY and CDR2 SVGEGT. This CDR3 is CASSFPGQGPYEQYF. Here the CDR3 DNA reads TGTGCCAGCAGTTTTCCGGGACAGGGGCCCTACGAGCAGTACTTC.

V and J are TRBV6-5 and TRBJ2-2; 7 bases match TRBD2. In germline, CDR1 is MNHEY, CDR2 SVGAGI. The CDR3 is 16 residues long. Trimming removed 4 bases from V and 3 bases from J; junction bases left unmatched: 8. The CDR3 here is CASSLTSAWYTGELFF. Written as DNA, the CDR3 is TGTGCCAGCAGTTTAACTAGCGCTTGGTACACCGGGGAGCTGTTTTTT.

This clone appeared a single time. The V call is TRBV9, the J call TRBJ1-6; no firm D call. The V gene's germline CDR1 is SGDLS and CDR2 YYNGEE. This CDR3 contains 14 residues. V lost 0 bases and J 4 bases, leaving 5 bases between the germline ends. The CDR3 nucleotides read TGTGCCAGCAGCGTAGGGCCGTATAATTCACCCCTCCACTTT. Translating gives CASSVGPYNSPLHF.

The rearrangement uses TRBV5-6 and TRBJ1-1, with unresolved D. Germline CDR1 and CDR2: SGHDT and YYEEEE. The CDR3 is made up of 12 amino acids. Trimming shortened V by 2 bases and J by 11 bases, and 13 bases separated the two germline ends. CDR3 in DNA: TGTGCCAGCAGCTTAAGATTGACTCTGGCTTTCTTT. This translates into CASSLRLTLAFF.

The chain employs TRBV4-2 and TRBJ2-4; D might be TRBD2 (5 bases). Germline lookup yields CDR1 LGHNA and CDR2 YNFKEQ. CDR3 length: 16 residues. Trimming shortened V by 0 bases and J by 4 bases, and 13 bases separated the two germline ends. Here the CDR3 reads CASSQDGTSGKNIQYF. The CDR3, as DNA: TGTGCCAGCAGCCAAGACGGTACTAGTGGTAAAAACATTCAGTACTTC.

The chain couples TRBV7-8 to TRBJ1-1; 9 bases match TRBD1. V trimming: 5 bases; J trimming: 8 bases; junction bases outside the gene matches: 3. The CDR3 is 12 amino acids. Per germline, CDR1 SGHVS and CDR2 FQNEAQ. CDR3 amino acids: CASSPGTGEAFF. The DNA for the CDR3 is TGTGCCAGCAGCCCGGGGACAGGGGAAGCTTTCTTT.

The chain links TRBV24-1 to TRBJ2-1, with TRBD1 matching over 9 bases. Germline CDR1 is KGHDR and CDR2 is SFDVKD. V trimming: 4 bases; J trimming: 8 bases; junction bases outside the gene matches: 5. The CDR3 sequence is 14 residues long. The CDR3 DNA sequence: TGTGCCACCAGTGACCGGACAGGGGACGATGAGCAGTTCTTC. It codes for CATSDRTGDDEQFF.

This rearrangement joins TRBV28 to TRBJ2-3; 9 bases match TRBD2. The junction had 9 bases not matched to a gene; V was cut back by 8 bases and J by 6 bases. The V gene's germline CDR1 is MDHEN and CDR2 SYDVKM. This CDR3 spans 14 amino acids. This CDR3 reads CASPPGLAFDTQYF. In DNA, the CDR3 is TGTGCCAGCCCTCCGGGACTAGCATTTGATACGCAGTATTTT.

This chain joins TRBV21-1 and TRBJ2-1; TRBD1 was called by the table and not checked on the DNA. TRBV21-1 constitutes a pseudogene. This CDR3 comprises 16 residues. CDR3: CASSNLGTAPYNEQFF. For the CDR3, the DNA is TGTGCCAGCAGCAATCTCGGGACAGCCCCCTACAATGAGCAGTTCTTC.

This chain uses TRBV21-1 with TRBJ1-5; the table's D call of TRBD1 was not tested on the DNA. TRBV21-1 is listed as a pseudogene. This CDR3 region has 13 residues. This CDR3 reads CASRQISNQPQHF. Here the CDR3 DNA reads TGTGCCAGCCGACAAATTAGCAATCAGCCCCAGCATTTT.

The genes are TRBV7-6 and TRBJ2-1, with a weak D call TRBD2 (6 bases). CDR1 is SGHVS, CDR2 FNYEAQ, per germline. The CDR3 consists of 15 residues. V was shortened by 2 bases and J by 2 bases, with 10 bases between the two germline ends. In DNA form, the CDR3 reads TGTGCCAGCAGCTTAACGGGGGAGCCCTACAATGAGCAGTTCTTC. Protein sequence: CASSLTGEPYNEQFF.

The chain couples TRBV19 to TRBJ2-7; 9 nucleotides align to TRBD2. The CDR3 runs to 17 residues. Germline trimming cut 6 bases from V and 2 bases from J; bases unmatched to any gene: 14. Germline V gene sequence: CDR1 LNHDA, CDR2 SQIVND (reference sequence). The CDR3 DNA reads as TGTGCCAGTAGCCCAGGCTGGGGCGGGGGGGGAGCCTACGAGCAGTACTTC. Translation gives CASSPGWGGGGAYEQYF.

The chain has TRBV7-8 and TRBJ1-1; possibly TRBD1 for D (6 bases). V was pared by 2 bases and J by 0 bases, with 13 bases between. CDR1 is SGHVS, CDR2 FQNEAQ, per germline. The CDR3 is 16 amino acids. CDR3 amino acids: CASSLTRGGMNTEAFF. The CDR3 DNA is TGTGCCAGCAGCTTAACTAGGGGGGGCATGAACACTGAAGCTTTCTTT.

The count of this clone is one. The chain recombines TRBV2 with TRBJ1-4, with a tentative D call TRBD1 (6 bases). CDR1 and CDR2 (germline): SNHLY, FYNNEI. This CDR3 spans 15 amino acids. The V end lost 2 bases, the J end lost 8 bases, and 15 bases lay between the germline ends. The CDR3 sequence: CASSEYQGQFEKLFF. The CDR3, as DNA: TGTGCCAGCAGTGAATATCAAGGACAGTTCGAAAAACTGTTTTTT.

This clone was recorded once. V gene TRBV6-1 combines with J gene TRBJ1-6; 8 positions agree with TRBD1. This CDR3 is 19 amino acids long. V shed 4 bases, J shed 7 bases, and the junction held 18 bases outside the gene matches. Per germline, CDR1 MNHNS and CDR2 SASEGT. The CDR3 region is CASSGPAPRTGSLNSPLHF. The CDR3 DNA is TGTGCCAGCAGTGGACCCGCCCCTCGGACAGGGAGTCTCAATTCACCCCTCCACTTT.

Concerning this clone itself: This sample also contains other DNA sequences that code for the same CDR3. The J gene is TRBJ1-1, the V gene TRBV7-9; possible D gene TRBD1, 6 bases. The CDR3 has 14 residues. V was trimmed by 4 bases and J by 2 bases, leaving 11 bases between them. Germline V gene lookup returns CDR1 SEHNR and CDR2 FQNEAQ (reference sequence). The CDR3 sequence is CASSSGQLNTEAFF. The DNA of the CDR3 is TGTGCCAGCAGCTCCGGACAGCTTAACACTGAAGCTTTCTTT.

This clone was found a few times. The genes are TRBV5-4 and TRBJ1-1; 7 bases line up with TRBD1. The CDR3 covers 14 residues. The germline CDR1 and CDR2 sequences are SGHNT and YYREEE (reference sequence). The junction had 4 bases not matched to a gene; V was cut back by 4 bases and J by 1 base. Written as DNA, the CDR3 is TGTGCCAGCAGCCCGGGACAGCAGAACACTGAAGCTTTCTTT. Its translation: CASSPGQQNTEAFF.